Only a few counts were recorded for the clone carrying this T cell receptor (beta chain). The target antigen is unknown. The data were taken from a study of cytomegalovirus exposure and HLA in healthy donors. Each donor was nominally healthy when sampled (though unrecorded immune exposures were likely). PCR used 60 Vbeta primers and 13 Jbeta primers. Measured with immunoSEQ multiplex PCR; TCRdb has only the in-frame clones, and not every one. The profile shows 160,000 or so clones, around 79% of them singletons. Study conclusions and caveats: In a later analysis, common viral pathogens appeared linked to several of the most significant clusters.

The sequence was collected from a female donor in good health and CMV-seronegative. The sequencing input was PBMCs.

CDR3 nucleotides: TGTGCCAGCAGCACGGGACTAGGATACAATGAGCAGTTCTTC. Translation: CASSTGLGYNEQFF. V and J are TRBV7-3 and TRBJ2-1; 8 positions match TRBD2. With 5 bases clipped from V and 4 bases from J, the junction kept 4 bases outside the gene matches. This CDR3 has 14 residues. Germline V gene sequence: CDR1 SGHTA, CDR2 FQGTGA. The full variable domain, with the rest looked up from reference TRBV7-3 and TRBJ2-1, is GAGVSQTPSNKVTEKGKYVELRCDPISGHTALYWYRQSLGQGPEFLIYFQGTGAADDSGLPNDRFFAVRPEGSVSTLKIQRTERGDSAVYLCASSTGLGYNEQFFGPGTRLTVL.